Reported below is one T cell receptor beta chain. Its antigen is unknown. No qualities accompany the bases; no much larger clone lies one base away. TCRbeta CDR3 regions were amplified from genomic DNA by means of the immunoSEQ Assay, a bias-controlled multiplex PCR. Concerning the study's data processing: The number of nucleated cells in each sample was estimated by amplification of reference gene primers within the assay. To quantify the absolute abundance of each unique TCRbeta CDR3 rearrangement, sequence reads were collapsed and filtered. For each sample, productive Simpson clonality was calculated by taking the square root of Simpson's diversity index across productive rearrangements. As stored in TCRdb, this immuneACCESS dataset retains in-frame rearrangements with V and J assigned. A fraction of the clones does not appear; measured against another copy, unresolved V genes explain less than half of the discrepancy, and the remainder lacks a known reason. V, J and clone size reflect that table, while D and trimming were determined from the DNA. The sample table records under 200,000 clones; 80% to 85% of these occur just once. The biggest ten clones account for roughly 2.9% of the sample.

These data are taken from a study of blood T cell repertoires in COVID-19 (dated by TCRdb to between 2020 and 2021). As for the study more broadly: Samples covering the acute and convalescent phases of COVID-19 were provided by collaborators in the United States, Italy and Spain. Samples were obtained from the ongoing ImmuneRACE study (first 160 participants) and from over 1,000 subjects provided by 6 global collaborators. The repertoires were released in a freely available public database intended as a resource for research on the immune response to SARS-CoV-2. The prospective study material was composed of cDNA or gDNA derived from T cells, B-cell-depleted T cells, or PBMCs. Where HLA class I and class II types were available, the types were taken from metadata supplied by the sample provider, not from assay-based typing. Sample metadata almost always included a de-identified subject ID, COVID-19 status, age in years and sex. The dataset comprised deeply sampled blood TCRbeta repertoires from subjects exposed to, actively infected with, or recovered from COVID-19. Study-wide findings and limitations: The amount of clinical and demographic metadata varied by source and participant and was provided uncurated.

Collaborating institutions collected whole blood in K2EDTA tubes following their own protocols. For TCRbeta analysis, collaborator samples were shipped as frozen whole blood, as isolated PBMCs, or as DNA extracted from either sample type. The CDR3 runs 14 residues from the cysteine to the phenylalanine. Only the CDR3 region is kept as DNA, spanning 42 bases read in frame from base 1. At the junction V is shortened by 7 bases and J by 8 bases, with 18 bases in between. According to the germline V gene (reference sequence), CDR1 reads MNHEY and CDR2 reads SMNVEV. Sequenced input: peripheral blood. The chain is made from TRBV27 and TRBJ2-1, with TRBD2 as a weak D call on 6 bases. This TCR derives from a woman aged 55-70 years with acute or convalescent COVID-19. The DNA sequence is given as TGTGCCAGCACCCGCCGCACCTCGGGGGATGAGCAGTTCTTC. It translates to CASTRRTSGDEQFF.